These T cell receptor beta chains were read from a single sample in a study of spatial heterogeneity in lung cancer. TCRdb called the 5' RACE reads again in MiXCR, with one record for every CDR3 protein. The repertoire includes 1,500 to 1,800 distinct CDR3 sequences, 46% of them detected once, and 35% to 40% sits in the top ten. Sequenced material: PBMCs, taken at surgery. All receptors derive from a female donor with early-stage non-small cell lung cancer. CDR3s include the opening cysteine and the closing phenylalanine or tryptophan. The order of the fields is V gene, CDR3 protein.

TRBV7-9	CASSTQGEQYF
TRBV7-2	CASSFGSGGYNEQFF
TRBV5-4	CASSSSSTSSYNEQFF
TRBV27	CASSLSYGGANEQFF
TRBV6-2/TRBV6-3	CASSRQDSSGNTIYF
TRBV5-4	CASSPDELLAGRTDTQYF
TRBV29-1	CSVDRSSTDTQYF
TRBV7-2	CASTPQEREVGNEQFF
TRBV5-4	CASSYPGLVPDTQYF
TRBV3-1	CATSTEFSYEQYF